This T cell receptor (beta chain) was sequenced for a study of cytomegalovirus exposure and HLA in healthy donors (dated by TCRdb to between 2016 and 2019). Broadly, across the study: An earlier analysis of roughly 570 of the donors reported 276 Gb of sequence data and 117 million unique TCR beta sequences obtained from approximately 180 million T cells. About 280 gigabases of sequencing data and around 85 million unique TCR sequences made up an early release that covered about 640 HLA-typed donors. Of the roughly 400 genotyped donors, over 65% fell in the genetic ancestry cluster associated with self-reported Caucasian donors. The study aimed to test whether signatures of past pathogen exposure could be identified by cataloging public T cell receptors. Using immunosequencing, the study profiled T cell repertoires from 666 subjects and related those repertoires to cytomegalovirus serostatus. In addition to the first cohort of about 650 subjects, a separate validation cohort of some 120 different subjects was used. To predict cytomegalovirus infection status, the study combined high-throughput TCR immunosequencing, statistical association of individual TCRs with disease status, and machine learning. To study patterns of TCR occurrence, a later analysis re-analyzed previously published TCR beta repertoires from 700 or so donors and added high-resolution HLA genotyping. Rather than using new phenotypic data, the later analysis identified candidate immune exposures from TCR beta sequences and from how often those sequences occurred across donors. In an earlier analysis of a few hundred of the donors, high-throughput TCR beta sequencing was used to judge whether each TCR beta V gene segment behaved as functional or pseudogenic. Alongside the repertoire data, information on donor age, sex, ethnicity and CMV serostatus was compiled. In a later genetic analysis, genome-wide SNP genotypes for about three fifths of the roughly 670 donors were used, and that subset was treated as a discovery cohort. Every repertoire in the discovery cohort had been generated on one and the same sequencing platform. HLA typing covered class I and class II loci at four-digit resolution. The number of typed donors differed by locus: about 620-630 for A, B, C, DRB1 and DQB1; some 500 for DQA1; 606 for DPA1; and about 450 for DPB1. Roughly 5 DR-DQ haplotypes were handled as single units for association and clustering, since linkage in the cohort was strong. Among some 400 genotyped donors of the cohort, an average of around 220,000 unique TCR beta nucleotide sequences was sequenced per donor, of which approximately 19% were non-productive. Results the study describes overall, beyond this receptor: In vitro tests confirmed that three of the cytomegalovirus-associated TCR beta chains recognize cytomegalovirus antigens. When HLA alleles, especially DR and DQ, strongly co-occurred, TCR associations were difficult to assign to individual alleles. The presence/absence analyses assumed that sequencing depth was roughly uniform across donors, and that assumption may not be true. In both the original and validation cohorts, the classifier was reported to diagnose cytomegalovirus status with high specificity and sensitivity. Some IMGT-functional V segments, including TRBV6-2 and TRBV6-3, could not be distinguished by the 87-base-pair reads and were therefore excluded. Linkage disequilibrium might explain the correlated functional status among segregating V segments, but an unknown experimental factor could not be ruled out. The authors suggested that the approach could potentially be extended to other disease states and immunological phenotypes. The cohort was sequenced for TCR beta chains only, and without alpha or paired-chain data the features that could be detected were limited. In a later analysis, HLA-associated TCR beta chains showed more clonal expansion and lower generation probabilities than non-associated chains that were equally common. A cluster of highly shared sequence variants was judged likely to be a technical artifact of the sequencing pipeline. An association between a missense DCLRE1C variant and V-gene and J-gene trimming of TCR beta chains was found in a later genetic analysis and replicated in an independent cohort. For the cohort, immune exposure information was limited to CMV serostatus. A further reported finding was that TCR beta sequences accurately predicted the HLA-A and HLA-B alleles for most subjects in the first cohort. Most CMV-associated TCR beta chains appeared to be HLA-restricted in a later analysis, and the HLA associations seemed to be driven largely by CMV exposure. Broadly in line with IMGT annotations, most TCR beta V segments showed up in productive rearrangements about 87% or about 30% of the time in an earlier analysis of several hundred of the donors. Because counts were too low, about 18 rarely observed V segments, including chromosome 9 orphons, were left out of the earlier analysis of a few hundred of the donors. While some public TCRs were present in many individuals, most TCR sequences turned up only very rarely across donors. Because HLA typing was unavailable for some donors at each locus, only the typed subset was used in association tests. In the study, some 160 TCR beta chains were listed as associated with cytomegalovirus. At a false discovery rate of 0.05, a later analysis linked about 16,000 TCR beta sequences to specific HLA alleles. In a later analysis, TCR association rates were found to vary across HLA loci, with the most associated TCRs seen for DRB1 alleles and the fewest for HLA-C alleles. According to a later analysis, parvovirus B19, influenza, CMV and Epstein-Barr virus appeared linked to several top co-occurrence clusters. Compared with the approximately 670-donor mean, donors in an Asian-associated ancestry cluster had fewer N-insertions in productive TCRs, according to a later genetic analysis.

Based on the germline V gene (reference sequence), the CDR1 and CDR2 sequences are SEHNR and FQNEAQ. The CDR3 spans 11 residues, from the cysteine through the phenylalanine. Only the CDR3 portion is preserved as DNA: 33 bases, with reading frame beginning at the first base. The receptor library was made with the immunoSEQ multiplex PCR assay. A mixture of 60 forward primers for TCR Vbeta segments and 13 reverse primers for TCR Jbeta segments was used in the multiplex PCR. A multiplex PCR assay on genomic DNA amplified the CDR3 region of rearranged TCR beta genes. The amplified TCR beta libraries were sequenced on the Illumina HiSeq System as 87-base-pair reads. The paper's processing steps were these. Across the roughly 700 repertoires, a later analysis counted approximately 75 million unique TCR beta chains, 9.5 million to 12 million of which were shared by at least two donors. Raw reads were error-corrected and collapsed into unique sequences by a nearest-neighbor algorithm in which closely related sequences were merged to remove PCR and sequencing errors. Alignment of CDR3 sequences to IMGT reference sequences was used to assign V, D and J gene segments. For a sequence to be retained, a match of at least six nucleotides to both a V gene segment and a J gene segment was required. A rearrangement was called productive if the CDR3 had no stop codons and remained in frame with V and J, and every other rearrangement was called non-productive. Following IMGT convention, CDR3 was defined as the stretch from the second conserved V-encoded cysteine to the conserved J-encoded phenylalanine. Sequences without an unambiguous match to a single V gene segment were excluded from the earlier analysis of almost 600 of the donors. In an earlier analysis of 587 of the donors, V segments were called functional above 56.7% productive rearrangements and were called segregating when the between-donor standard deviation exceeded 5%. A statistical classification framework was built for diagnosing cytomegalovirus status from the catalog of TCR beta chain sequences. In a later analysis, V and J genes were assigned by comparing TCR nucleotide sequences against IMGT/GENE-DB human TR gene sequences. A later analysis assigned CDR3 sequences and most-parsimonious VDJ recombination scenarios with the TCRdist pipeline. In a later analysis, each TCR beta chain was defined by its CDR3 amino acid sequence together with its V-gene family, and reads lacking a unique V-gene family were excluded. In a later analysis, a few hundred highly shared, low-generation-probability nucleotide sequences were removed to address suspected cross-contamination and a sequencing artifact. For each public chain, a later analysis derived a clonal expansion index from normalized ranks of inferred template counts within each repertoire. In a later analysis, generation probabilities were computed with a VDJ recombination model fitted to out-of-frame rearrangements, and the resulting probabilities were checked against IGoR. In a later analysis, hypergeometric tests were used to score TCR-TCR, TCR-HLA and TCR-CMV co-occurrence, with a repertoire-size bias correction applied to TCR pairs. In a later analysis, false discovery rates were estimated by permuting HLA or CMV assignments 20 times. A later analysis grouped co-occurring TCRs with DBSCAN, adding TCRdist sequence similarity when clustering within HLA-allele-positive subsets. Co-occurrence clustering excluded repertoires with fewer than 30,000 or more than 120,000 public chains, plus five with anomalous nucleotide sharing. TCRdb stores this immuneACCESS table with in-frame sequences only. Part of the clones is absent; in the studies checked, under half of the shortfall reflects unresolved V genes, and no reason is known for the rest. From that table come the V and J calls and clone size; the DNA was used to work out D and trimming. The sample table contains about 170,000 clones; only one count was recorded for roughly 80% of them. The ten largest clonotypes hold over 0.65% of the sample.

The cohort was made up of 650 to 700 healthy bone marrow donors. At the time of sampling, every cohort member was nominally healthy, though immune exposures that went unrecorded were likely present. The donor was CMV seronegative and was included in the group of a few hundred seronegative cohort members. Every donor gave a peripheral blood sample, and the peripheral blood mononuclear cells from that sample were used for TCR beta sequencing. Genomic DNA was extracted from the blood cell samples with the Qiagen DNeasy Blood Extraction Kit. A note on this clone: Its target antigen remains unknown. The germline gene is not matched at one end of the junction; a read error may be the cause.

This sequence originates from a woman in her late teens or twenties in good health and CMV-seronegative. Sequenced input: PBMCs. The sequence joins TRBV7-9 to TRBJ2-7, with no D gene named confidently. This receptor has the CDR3 CSSSSTREQYF. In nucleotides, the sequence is TGTTCCAGCAGCTCCACGCGGGAGCAGTACTTC.